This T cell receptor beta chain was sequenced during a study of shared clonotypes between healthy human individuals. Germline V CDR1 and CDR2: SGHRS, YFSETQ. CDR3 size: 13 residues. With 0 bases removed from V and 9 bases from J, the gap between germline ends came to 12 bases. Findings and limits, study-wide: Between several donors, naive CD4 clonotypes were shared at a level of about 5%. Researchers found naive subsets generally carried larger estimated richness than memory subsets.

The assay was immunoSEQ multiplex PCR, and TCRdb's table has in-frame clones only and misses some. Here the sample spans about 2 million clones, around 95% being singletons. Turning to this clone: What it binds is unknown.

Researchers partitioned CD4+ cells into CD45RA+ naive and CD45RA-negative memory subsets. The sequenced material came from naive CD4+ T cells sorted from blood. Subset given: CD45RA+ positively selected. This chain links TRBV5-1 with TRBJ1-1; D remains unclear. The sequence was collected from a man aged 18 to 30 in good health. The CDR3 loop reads CASSLEVVGKAFF. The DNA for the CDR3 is TGCGCCAGCAGCTTGGAGGTTGTCGGTAAAGCTTTCTTT.